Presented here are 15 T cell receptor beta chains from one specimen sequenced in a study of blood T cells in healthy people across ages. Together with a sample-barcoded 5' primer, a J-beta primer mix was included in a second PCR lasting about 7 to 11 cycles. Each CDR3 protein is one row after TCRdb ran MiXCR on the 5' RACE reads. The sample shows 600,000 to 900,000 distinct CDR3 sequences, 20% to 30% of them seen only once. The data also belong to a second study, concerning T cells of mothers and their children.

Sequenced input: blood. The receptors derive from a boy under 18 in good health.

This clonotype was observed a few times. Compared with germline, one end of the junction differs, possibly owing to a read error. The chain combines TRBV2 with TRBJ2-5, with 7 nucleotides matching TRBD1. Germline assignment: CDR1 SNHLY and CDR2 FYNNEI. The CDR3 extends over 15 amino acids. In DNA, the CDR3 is TGTGCCAGCAGCGAAGCTAGACAGGGAAGAGATGCCCAGTACTTC. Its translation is CASSEARQGRDAQYF. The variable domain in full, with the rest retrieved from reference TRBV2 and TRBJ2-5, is EPEVTQTPSHQVTQMGQEVILRCVPISNHLYFYWYRQILGQKVEFLVSFYNNEISEKSEIFDDQFSVERPDGSNFTLKIRSTKLEDSAMYFCASSEARQGRDAQYFGPGTRLLVL.

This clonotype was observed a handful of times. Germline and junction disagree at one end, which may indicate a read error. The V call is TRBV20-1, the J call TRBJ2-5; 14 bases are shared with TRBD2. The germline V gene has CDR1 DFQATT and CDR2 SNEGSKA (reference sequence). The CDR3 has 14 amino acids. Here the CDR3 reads CSALTSGGAEAQYF. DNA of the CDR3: TGCAGTGCTCTGACTAGCGGGGGGGCAGAGGCCCAGTACTTC.

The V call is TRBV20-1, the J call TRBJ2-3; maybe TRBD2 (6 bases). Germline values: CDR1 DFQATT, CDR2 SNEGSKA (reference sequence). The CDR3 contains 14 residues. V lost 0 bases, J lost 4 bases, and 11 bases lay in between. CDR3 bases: TGCAGTGCTAGAGATCGGGGGTGGGCAGATACGCAGTATTTT. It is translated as CSARDRGWADTQYF.

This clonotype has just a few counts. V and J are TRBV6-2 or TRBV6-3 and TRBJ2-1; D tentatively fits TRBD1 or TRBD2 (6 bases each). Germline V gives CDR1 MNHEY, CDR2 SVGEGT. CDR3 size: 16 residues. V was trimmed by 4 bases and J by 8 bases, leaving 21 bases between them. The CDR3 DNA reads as TGTGCCAGCAGTTTGCCCTTTGGGGGGCCCCCTCATGAGCAGTTCTTC. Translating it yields CASSLPFGGPPHEQFF.

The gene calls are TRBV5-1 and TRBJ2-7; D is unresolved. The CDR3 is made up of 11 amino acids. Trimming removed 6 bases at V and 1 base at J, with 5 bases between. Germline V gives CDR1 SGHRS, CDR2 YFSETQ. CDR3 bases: TGCGCCAGCAAAGCTTCCTACGAGCAGTACTTC. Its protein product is CASKASYEQYF.

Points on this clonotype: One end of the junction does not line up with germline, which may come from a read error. This CDR3 reads CASSSHRSRGTDTQYF. Written as DNA, the CDR3 is TGTGCCAGCAGCTCCCACCGCTCTAGGGGCACGGATACGCAGTATTTT. V usage is TRBV7-9 and J usage is TRBJ2-3; D is perhaps TRBD1 (5 bases). CDR1 and CDR2 from the germline V gene are SEHNR and FQNEAQ (reference sequence). CDR3 size: 16 residues.

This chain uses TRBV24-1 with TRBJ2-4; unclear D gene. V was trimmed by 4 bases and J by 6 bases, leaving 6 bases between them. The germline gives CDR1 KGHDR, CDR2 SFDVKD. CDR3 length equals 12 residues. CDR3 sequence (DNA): TGTGCCACCAGTGACTACGGAAACATTCAGTACTTC. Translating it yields CATSDYGNIQYF.

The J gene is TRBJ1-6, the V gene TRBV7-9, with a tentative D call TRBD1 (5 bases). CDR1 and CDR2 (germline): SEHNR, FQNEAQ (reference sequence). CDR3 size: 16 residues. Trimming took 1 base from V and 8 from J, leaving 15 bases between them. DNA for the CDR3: TGTGCCAGCAGCTTAGGGGGGTGGCCCGAGGATTCACCCCTCCACTTT. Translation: CASSLGGWPEDSPLHF.

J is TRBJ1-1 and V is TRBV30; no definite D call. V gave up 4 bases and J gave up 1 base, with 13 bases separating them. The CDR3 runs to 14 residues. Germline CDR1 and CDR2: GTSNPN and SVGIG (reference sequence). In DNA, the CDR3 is TGTGCCTGGACCGTCCGGTGGAAGAACACTGAAGCTTTCTTT. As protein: CAWTVRWKNTEAFF.

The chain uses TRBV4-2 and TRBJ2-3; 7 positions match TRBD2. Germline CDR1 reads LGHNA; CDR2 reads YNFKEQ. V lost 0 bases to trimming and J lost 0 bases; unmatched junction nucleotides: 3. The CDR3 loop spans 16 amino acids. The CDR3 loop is CASSQEGGGSTDTQYF. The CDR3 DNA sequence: TGTGCCAGCAGCCAAGAGGGCGGGGGTAGCACAGATACGCAGTATTTT.

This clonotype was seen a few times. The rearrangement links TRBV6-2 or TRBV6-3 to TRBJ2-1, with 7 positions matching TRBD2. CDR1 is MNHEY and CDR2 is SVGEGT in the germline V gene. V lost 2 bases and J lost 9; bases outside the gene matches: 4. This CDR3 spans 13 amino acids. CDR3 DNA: TGTGCCAGCAGTTACGAGCGGGGAACTGAGCAGTTCTTC. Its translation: CASSYERGTEQFF.

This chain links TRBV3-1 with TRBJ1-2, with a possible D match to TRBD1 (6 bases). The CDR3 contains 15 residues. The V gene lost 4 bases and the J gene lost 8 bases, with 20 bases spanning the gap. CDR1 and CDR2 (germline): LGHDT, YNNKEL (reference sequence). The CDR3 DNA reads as TGTGCCAGCAGCCCTTTAAACTTCCGGGACACCGGCTACACCTTC. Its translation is CASSPLNFRDTGYTF.

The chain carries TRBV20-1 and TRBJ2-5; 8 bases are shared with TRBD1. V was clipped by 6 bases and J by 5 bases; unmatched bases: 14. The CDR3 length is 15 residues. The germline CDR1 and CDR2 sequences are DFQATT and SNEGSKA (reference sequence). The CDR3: CSAGRGQGAGETQYF. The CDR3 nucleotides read TGCAGTGCCGGAAGAGGCCAGGGGGCCGGTGAGACCCAGTACTTC.

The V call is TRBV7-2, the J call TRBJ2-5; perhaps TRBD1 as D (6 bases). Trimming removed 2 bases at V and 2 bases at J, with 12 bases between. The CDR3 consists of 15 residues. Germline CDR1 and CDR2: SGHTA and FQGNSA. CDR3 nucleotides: TGTGCCAGCAGCTTATGGGTTGGACAGCAAGAGACCCAGTACTTC. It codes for CASSLWVGQQETQYF.

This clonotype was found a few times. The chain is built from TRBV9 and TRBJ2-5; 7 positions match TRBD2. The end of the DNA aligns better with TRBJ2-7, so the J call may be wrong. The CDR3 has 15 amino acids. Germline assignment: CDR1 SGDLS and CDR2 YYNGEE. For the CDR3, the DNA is TGTGCCAGCAGCCCTCCCGGGACTACTCAATACGAGCAGTACTTC. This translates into CASSPPGTTQYEQYF.